Below, one TCR beta chain is given with its context. This specimen belongs to a study of blood T cell repertoires in COVID-19. For the study at large: COVID-19 samples from acute and convalescent phases originated in the United States, Italy and Spain. Sample material is recorded as cDNA or gDNA derived from T cells, B-cell-depleted T cells, or PBMCs.

The junction had 5 bases not matched to a gene; V was cut back by 6 bases and J by 2 bases. CDR3 length equals 14 residues. The germline gives CDR1 MNHEY, CDR2 SVGAGI. In the authors' methods: Estimation of nucleated cell counts was performed using reference gene primer amplification. TCRdb's table, derived via immunoSEQ multiplex PCR, lists solely in-frame clones and lacks some. Clonal size and the V and J genes are those of that table, whereas D and trimming came from the DNA. The sample comprises some 93,000 clones, about 85% of which are singletons, and 3.8% rests with the top ten. The V and J genes are TRBV6-5 and TRBJ2-7; 9 bases map to TRBD1. Material for sequencing was peripheral blood. This receptor was identified in a man in his 60s with acute or convalescent COVID-19. The CDR3 sequence: CASSLDRGAYEQYF. CDR3 sequence (DNA): TGTGCCAGCAGCCTCGACAGGGGGGCCTACGAGCAGTACTTC.